The sequence of this T cell receptor (beta chain) was determined in a study of long-term antiretroviral therapy in people with HIV. Study results and caveats: Repertoire dominance by clones expanded before ART was seen at all time points.

The assay, immunoSEQ v3.0, was run at survey level. Here immunoSEQ multiplex PCR was the method, and the copy in TCRdb shows in-frame clones only, minus some. The sample lists tens of thousands of clones, around 83% seen once, with about 6% in the top ten. Worth noting for this clone: The antigen remains undetermined.

The CDR3 runs to 12 residues. Between the trimmed V and J ends, which lost 6 bases and 2 bases, there was a span of 5 bases. Germline lookup yields CDR1 SQVTM and CDR2 ANQGSEA. This clonotype was sampled from a woman aged 25 to 39 with HIV. The V and J genes are TRBV29-1 and TRBJ2-6; D gene unclear. Here the sequenced sample was unsorted PBMCs, taken 0.2 years after starting antiretroviral therapy. The CDR3 here is CSVRAGANVLTF. The DNA of the CDR3 is TGCAGCGTACGGGCTGGGGCCAACGTCCTGACTTTC.